Following are 18 T cell receptor beta chains from one sample sequenced in a study of T cell repertoires in cytomegalovirus infection. TCRdb re-derived calls from the reads in MiXCR, one entry per CDR3 protein. Found here are around 450,000 distinct CDR3 sequences, approximately 33% of them singletons; the top ten hold approximately 14%. Sequenced material: PBMCs. These receptors came from a human donor in good health (CMV status not recorded). Some clones in this sample may be carry-over from other donors' samples.

In this sample, this clonotype turned up many times. The chain uses TRBV6-2 or TRBV6-3 and TRBJ1-2, with D uncertain. Per the germline V gene, CDR1 is MNHEY and CDR2 is SVGEGT. The CDR3 totals 16 residues. The germline V and J ends were trimmed by 0 bases and 5 bases, with 16 bases remaining between them. The CDR3 here is CASSYSSRAPLYGYTF. The DNA for the CDR3 is TGTGCCAGCAGTTACTCGAGCCGGGCGCCCCTATATGGCTACACCTTC.

The V and J genes are TRBV29-1 and TRBJ1-2; D not resolved. Germline assignment: CDR1 SQVTM and CDR2 ANQGSEA. CDR3 length: 12 residues. V lost 4 bases and J 5 bases, leaving 11 bases between the germline ends. CDR3 DNA sequence: TGCAGCGTTGTGTGGGATCGGTATGGCTACACCTTC. It yields the protein CSVVWDRYGYTF.

At least ten counts were recorded for this clonotype. The rearrangement links TRBV7-9 to TRBJ1-1, with D perhaps matching TRBD1 (6 bases). Trimming shortened V by 8 bases and J by 0 bases, and 19 bases separated the two germline ends. CDR3 length: 16 residues. Germline assignment: CDR1 SEHNR and CDR2 FQNEAQ (reference sequence). The CDR3 nucleotides are TGTGCCAGCGCAATGTTACAGGGAATCATGAACACTGAAGCTTTCTTT. Its translation is CASAMLQGIMNTEAFF.

The rearrangement links TRBV9 to TRBJ2-3; D possibly corresponds to TRBD1 (6 bases). This CDR3 region has 14 residues. V shed 0 bases and J shed 7 bases, with 12 bases lying between them. Per the germline V gene, CDR1 is SGDLS and CDR2 is YYNGEE. The CDR3 DNA sequence: TGTGCCAGCAGCGTAGCTGAGGGGACATATACGCAGTATTTT. This encodes CASSVAEGTYTQYF.

This clonotype was counted only a few times. J is TRBJ2-3 and V is TRBV7-6; D gene unclear. The length of the CDR3 is 16 residues. The germline V gene encodes CDR1 SGHVS and CDR2 FNYEAQ. V shed 7 bases and J shed 1 base, with 18 bases lying between them. The DNA for the CDR3 is TGTGCCAGCACCCAGCAAGGTGTAGCAGGCACAGATACGCAGTATTTT. Its translation: CASTQQGVAGTDTQYF.

This clonotype was seen only a few times. V and J are TRBV4-1 and TRBJ1-1; perhaps TRBD1 as D (5 bases). The CDR3 has 15 residues. V was shortened by 4 bases and J by 7 bases, with 19 bases between the two germline ends. The germline gives CDR1 MGHRA, CDR2 YSYEKL. In DNA, the CDR3 is TGCGCCAGCAGCCCATCAACATGGGGGATCGGTGAAGCTTTCTTT. This codes for CASSPSTWGIGEAFF.

As concerns this clonotype: A read error may explain this, as a much larger clone is one base away. CDR3 loop: CASSLQTGLAFF. CDR3 nucleotide sequence: TGTGCCAGCAGTTTGCAAACCGGATTAGCTTTCTTT. The chain has TRBV6-6 and TRBJ1-1, with D unresolved. Germline V gene sequence: CDR1 MNHNY, CDR2 SVGAGI (reference sequence). The CDR3 contains 12 residues. Deletions cut 4 bases from V and 10 bases from J, with 13 bases between.

This clonotype came up a few times. This chain joins TRBV11-2 and TRBJ2-5; weak D call: TRBD2 (5 bases). V shed 6 bases and J shed 2 bases, with 13 bases lying between them. CDR3 length equals 14 residues. Per germline, CDR1 SGHAT and CDR2 FQNNGV. CDR3 sequence reads: CASRPGSSQETQYF. CDR3 coding DNA: TGTGCCAGCAGGCCTGGGAGTAGTCAAGAGACCCAGTACTTC.

Only a few counts were recorded for this clonotype. The chain recombines TRBV25-1 with TRBJ2-7; TRBD1 matches at 8 bases. The length of the CDR3 is 14 residues. The V segment lost 4 bases and the J segment 5 bases; nucleotides outside the gene matches: 7. Germline V CDR1 and CDR2: MGHDK, SYGVNS. The CDR3 loop reads CASSGRTGLNEQYF. Here the CDR3 DNA reads TGTGCCAGCAGTGGAAGGACAGGGCTTAACGAGCAGTACTTC.

A remark on this clonotype: This CDR3 is missing its conserved last phenylalanine or tryptophan, likely due to a read error. CDR3 protein: CASSPPRDTKETQYL. CDR3 in DNA: TGTGCCAGCAGCCCACCCCGGGACACCAAAGAGACCCAGTACTTA. The chain carries TRBV12-3 or TRBV12-4 and TRBJ2-5, with D possibly TRBD1 on 6 matching bases. The CDR3 extends over 15 amino acids. The V end lost 6 bases, the J end lost 3 bases, and 17 bases lay between the germline ends.

V gene TRBV19 combines with J gene TRBJ1-5; D remains unclear. Germline CDR1 reads LNHDA; CDR2 reads SQIVND (reference sequence). The V end lost 1 base, the J end lost 4 bases, and 5 bases lay between the germline ends. The CDR3 totals 13 residues. The CDR3, as DNA: TGTGCCAGTAGTATAGGGAAGAATCAGCCCCAGCATTTT. Protein sequence: CASSIGKNQPQHF. Complete variable domain (other parts from reference TRBV19 and TRBJ1-5): DGGITQSPKYLFRKEGQNVTLSCEQNLNHDAMYWYRQDPGQGLRLIYYSQIVNDFQKGDIAEGYSVSREKKESFPLTVTSAQKNPTAFYLCASSIGKNQPQHFGDGTRLSIL.

This clonotype was counted at least ten times. CDR3: CATSRDEGGRTGELFF. DNA for the CDR3: TGTGCCACCAGCAGAGATGAGGGGGGCCGCACCGGGGAGCTGTTTTTT. The rearrangement joins TRBV15 to TRBJ2-2; D tentatively fits TRBD1 or TRBD2 (6 bases each). Germline V gene sequence: CDR1 LNHNV, CDR2 YYDKDF (reference sequence). V lost 0 bases and J 4 bases, leaving 12 bases between the germline ends. This CDR3 comprises 16 residues.

This clonotype was counted many times. The chain carries TRBV12-3 or TRBV12-4 and TRBJ2-5; TRBD2 matches at 8 bases. The ends lost 4 bases at V and 5 bases at J; junction bases unmatched: 9. CDR3 length: 15 residues. The CDR3 loop reads CASSSPAGVGETQYF. In DNA form, the CDR3 reads TGTGCCAGCAGTTCCCCAGCGGGGGTAGGGGAGACCCAGTACTTC.

This clonotype was detected ten times or more. This CDR3 reads CASSLSGHEQYF. The CDR3 bases are TGTGCCAGCAGCTTAAGTGGCCACGAGCAGTACTTC. V and J are TRBV7-2 and TRBJ2-7; the D is unclear. The CDR3 has 12 amino acids. Trimming stripped 2 bases from V and 5 bases from J, with 7 bases between. Looked up from germline, CDR1 is SGHTA and CDR2 is FQGNSA.

V gene TRBV7-8 combines with J gene TRBJ2-3; possible D gene TRBD1, 6 bases. The V end lost 5 bases, the J end lost 0 bases, and 12 bases lay between the germline ends. The CDR3 contains 15 residues. Germline V CDR1 and CDR2: SGHVS, FQNEAQ. CDR3: CASSSRGSSTDTQYF. As DNA, the CDR3 is TGTGCCAGCAGCAGCAGGGGCTCTAGCACAGATACGCAGTATTTT.

The V call is TRBV28, the J call TRBJ1-1; D is unresolved. Trimming took 3 bases from V and 0 from J, leaving 14 bases between them. CDR1 and CDR2 from the germline V gene are MDHEN and SYDVKM. The CDR3 runs to 16 residues. Here the CDR3 reads CASSFPKGLLNTEAFF. The CDR3 region has the DNA TGTGCCAGCAGTTTCCCGAAGGGCTTGTTGAACACTGAAGCTTTCTTT.

This clonotype has more than one count but fewer than ten. The chain combines TRBV19 with TRBJ1-2; possibly TRBD1 for D (5 bases). The CDR3 contains 12 residues. V lost 7 bases, J lost 2 bases, and 8 bases lay in between. CDR1 and CDR2 (germline): LNHDA, SQIVND (reference sequence). The CDR3 sequence is CASTTGNYGYTF. DNA for the CDR3: TGTGCCAGTACCACAGGAAACTATGGCTACACCTTC. Variable domain in full (rest from reference TRBV19 and TRBJ1-2): DGGITQSPKYLFRKEGQNVTLSCEQNLNHDAMYWYRQDPGQGLRLIYYSQIVNDFQKGDIAEGYSVSREKKESFPLTVTSAQKNPTAFYLCASTTGNYGYTFGSGTRLTVV.

About this clonotype: The final CDR3 position lacks the conserved phenylalanine or tryptophan, pointing to a likely read error. V usage is TRBV7-8 and J usage is TRBJ2-5; 7 bases are shared with TRBD1. The junction had 11 bases not matched to a gene; V was cut back by 5 bases and J by 5 bases. CDR3 size: 15 residues. Germline CDR1 is SGHVS and CDR2 is FQNEAQ. CDR3 nucleotide sequence: TGTGCCAGCAGCCAAAGGACAGGCCCCTTCGAGACCCAGTACTGC. As protein: CASSQRTGPFETQYC.